This TCR beta chain is from a study of early T cells in non-severe SARS-CoV-2 infection. Across the study: Sequencing targeted bulk RNA from unsorted whole blood, leaving chains unpaired.

The length of the CDR3 is 14 residues. The V and J ends lost 6 bases and 4 bases respectively, with 10 bases between them. Researchers tagged individual cDNA molecules with unique molecular identifiers. In TCRdb, the 5' RACE reads were re-called with MiXCR into one record per CDR3 protein. The sample shows tens of thousands of distinct CDR3 sequences, about 12% of them seen only once. This clonotype was counted at least ten times. The TCR comes from an adult who was a healthcare worker with PCR-confirmed SARS-CoV-2 infection or an uninfected control (not recorded which). The sample was whole blood. This sequence joins TRBV12-3 or TRBV12-4 and TRBJ2-6; D possibly corresponds to TRBD1 (6 bases). CDR3 sequence reads: CASSPDRGANVLTF. CDR3 nucleotide sequence: TGTGCCAGCAGCCCAGACAGGGGGGCCAACGTCCTGACTTTC.